Below, 13 T cell receptor beta chains from the same sample are listed, as sequenced in a study of beta chain features in type 1 diabetes. The whole isolated RNA underwent reverse transcription, so sequencing captured expressed TCRB transcripts. Data came from immunoSEQ multiplex PCR; TCRdb stores just in-frame clones and leaves some out. The data hold about 220,000 clones, with approximately 11% observed a single time. The specimen was central memory CD4+ T cells from blood. These receptors were collected from a man between 18 and 29 years old in good health.

The genes are TRBV5-4 and TRBJ2-3; 7 nucleotides align to TRBD2. The germline CDR1 and CDR2 sequences are SGHNT and YYREEE (reference sequence). The CDR3 totals 17 residues. V trimming: 4 bases; J trimming: 4 bases; junction bases outside the gene matches: 15. The DNA for the CDR3 is TGTGCCAGCAGCCCGATACTAGCGAGCGGAGTCTCAGATACGCAGTATTTT. Translating gives CASSPILASGVSDTQYF.

This clone showed up just a few times. A read error likely explains this, since a far larger clone differs by one base. The chain uses TRBV29-1 and TRBJ2-4; 10 nucleotides match TRBD1. This CDR3 has 16 residues. J was trimmed by 1 base and V by 4 bases; bases with no gene match: 7. Germline V CDR1 and CDR2: SQVTM, ANQGSEA. CDR3 bases: TGCAGCGTTGGCGGACAGGGGGTGTATGCCAAAAACATTCAGTACTTC. It specifies CSVGGQGVYAKNIQYF.

The rearrangement links TRBV6-6 to TRBJ2-7; D not certain. V shed 2 bases and J shed 4 bases, with 3 bases lying between them. The V gene's germline CDR1 is MNHNY and CDR2 SVGAGI (reference sequence). The CDR3 is made up of 11 amino acids. CDR3 loop: CASSYRYEQYF. CDR3 in DNA: TGTGCCAGCAGTTACCGATACGAGCAGTACTTC.

The sample holds a few counts of this clone. The rearrangement joins TRBV10-3 to TRBJ1-2; a possible D gene is TRBD1 (5 bases). Germline CDR1 reads ENHRY; CDR2 reads SYGVKD. V lost 8 bases to trimming and J lost 4 bases, with 11 bases between them. The CDR3 loop spans 12 amino acids. The CDR3 sequence: CAIWGEGYGYTF. The CDR3, as DNA: TGTGCCATCTGGGGGGAAGGCTATGGCTACACCTTC.

CDR3 residues: CASSRGQVSYNEQFF. CDR3 bases: TGTGCCAGCAGCCGGGGACAGGTCTCCTACAATGAGCAGTTCTTC. The rearrangement links TRBV6-5 to TRBJ2-1, with 8 nucleotides matching TRBD1. V shed 6 bases, J shed 0 bases, and the junction held 4 bases outside the gene matches. Germline lookup yields CDR1 MNHEY and CDR2 SVGAGI. The CDR3 runs 15 residues.

The rearrangement links TRBV7-8 to TRBJ1-4; 7 nucleotides line up with TRBD1. V shed 6 bases and J 5 bases; nucleotides not matched to a gene: 3. Per the germline V gene, CDR1 is SGHVS and CDR2 is FQNEAQ. The CDR3 totals 13 residues. In DNA form, the CDR3 reads TGTGCCAGCAGGTTACAGGGGAATGAAAAACTGTTTTTT. Its translation is CASRLQGNEKLFF. Supplemented by reference TRBV7-8 and TRBJ1-4, the full variable domain reads GAGVSQSPRYKVAKRGQDVALRCDPISGHVSLFWYQQALGQGPEFLTYFQNEAQLDKSGLPSDRFFAERPEGSVSTLKIQRTQQEDSAVYLCASRLQGNEKLFFGSGTQLSVL.

This clone was detected only a few times. The chain joins TRBV5-1 to TRBJ2-5, with TRBD2 as a possible D gene (6 bases). CDR3 size: 15 residues. CDR1 and CDR2 from the germline V gene are SGHRS and YFSETQ. Between the trimmed V and J ends, which lost 4 bases and 1 base, there was a span of 14 bases. This CDR3 is CASSPGVSSQETQYF. The CDR3 region has the DNA TGCGCCAGCAGCCCGGGAGTAAGTTCCCAAGAGACCCAGTACTTC.

In this sample, this clone turned up a few times. The CDR3 coding sequence is TGTGCCAGCAGGACGACAGCAGATACGCAGTATTTT. It translates to CASRTTADTQYF. The chain uses TRBV5-5 and TRBJ2-3; D perhaps matches TRBD1 (5 bases). The CDR3 totals 12 residues. V shed 5 bases and J shed 4 bases, with 8 bases lying between them. Per germline, CDR1 SGHKS and CDR2 YYEKEE (reference sequence).

A note on this clone: Mismatch with germline at one junction end may stem from a read error. CDR3 residues: CASSEGGTDTQYF. In DNA form, the CDR3 reads TGTGCCAGCAGTGAAGGGGGTACAGATACGCAGTATTTT. V gene TRBV10-3 combines with J gene TRBJ2-3; possibly TRBD1 for D (6 bases). Germline loops: CDR1 ENHRY, CDR2 SYGVKD. This CDR3 spans 13 amino acids.

This clone was counted between two and nine times. The chain uses TRBV6-1 and TRBJ2-1, with D perhaps TRBD1 (5 bases). V lost 6 bases and J 0 bases, leaving 12 bases between the germline ends. The germline CDR1 and CDR2 sequences are MNHNS and SASEGT. The length of the CDR3 is 15 residues. The CDR3 DNA sequence: TGTGCCAGCAGCCCGACAGTCAACTCCTACAATGAGCAGTTCTTC. This gives the protein CASSPTVNSYNEQFF.

The gene calls are TRBV6-6 and TRBJ1-2; 9 nucleotides align to TRBD1. Looked up from germline, CDR1 is MNHNY and CDR2 is SVGAGI (reference sequence). V dropped 7 bases and J dropped 5; count of bases not matched to a gene: 8. This CDR3 is 14 amino acids long. For the CDR3, the DNA is TGTGCCAGCACCTACCAGGACAGGGGATATGGCTACACCTTC. The encoded protein is CASTYQDRGYGYTF.

This clone was counted a few times. The CDR3 DNA is TGTGCCAGCAGCGTAGATTCTAGCGGGAGTCGGCACGAGCAGTACTTC. This encodes CASSVDSSGSRHEQYF. The chain joins TRBV9 to TRBJ2-7, with 10 bases lining up with TRBD2. The CDR3 spans 16 residues. The V gene end was trimmed by 0 bases and the J gene end by 5 bases; junction bases not matched to a gene: 8. The V gene's germline CDR1 is SGDLS and CDR2 YYNGEE.

This clone has only a few counts. The V gene is TRBV7-3, the J gene TRBJ2-1; 14 positions match TRBD2. V lost 5 bases to trimming and J lost 9 bases; unmatched junction nucleotides: 9. The V gene's germline CDR1 is SGHTA and CDR2 FQGTGA. The CDR3 contains 16 residues. CDR3 residues: CASSPVGTSGSGEQFF. Written as DNA, the CDR3 is TGTGCCAGCAGCCCGGTTGGGACTAGCGGGAGCGGTGAGCAGTTCTTC. Filled out from reference TRBV7-3 and TRBJ2-1, the complete variable domain reads GAGVSQTPSNKVTEKGKYVELRCDPISGHTALYWYRQSLGQGPEFLIYFQGTGAADDSGLPNDRFFAVRPEGSVSTLKIQRTERGDSAVYLCASSPVGTSGSGEQFFGPGTRLTVL.